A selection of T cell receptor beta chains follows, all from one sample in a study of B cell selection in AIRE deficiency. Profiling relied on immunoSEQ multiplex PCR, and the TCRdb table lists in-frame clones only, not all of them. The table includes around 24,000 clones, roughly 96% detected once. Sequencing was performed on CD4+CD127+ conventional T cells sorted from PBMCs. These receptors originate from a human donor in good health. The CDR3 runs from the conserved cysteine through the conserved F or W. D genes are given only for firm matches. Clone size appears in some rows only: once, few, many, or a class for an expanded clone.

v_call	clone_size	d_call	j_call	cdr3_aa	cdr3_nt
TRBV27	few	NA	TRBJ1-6	CASSSNRNYNSPLHF	TGTGCCAGCAGTTCGAATCGTAACTATAATTCACCCCTCCACTTT
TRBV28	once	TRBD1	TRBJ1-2	CASSSGQGEGYTF	TGTGCCAGCAGTTCGGGACAGGGGGAAGGCTACACCTTC
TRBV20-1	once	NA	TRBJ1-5	CSARGPQPQHF	TGCAGTGCTAGGGGCCCCCAGCCCCAGCATTTT
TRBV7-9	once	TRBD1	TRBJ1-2	CASSVGTGRGYTF	TGTGCCAGCAGCGTAGGGACAGGGAGAGGCTACACCTTC
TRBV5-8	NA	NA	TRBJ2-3	CASSSGASGREDTQYF	TGTGCCAGCAGCTCGGGCGCCAGCGGGCGGGAAGATACGCAGTATTTT
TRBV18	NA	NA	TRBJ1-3	CASSEQGSGNTIYF	TGTGCCAGCTCGGAACAGGGTAGTGGAAACACCATATATTTT
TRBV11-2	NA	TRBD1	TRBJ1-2	CASSPGTGNYGYTF	TGTGCCAGCAGCCCCGGGACAGGGAACTATGGCTACACCTTC
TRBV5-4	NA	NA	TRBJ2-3	CASSYQQGTDTQYF	TGTGCCAGCAGCTACCAGCAGGGAACAGATACGCAGTATTTT
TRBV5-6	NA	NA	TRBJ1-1	CASSSEPKDVNREAFF	TGTGCCAGCAGCTCTGAACCTAAGGACGTAAATCGAGAAGCTTTCTTT
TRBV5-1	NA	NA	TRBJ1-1	CASSLEANTEAFF	TGCGCCAGCAGCTTGGAAGCGAACACTGAAGCTTTCTTT
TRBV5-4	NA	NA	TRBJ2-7	CASSFNGGTYEQYF	TGTGCCAGCAGCTTTAACGGTGGGACCTACGAGCAGTACTTC
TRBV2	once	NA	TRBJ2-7	CATTRHYEQYF	TGTGCCACCACCCGCCACTACGAGCAGTACTTC
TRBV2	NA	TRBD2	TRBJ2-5	CASRRTSGGPQETQYF	TGTGCCAGCAGGAGGACTAGCGGGGGACCTCAAGAGACCCAGTACTTC
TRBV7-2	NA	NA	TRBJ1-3	CASSLEGSSGNTIYF	TGTGCCAGCAGCTTAGAAGGAAGCTCTGGAAACACCATATATTTT
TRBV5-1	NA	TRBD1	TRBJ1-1	CASSLVTGVRTEAFF	TGCGCCAGCAGCTTGGTAACAGGGGTGCGGACTGAAGCTTTCTTT
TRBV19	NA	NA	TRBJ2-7	CASSNYPGAEQYF	TGTGCCAGTAGTAATTATCCGGGGGCCGAGCAGTACTTC
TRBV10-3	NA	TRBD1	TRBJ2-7	CAIRAGTGVHEQYF	TGTGCCATCAGAGCCGGGACAGGGGTGCACGAGCAGTACTTC
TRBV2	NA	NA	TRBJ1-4	CASSGQHRDGNEKLFF	TGTGCCAGCAGTGGGCAACACAGGGATGGGAATGAAAAACTGTTTTTT
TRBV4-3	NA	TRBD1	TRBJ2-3	CASSQDTGQGTDTQYF	TGCGCCAGCAGCCAAGATACGGGACAGGGGACAGATACGCAGTATTTT
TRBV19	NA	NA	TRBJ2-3	CASSLERTQYF	TGTGCCAGTAGTCTCGAACGTACGCAGTATTTT
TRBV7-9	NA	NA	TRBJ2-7	CASSSAGPTTSYEQYF	TGTGCCAGCAGCTCCGCTGGGCCGACTACTTCTTACGAGCAGTACTTC
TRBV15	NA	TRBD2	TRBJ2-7	CATRGSGGTGEQYF	TGTGCCACGAGGGGAAGCGGGGGGACCGGCGAGCAGTACTTC
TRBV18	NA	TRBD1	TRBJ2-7	CASSPGTGSHEQYF	TGTGCCAGCTCACCCGGGACAGGGTCCCACGAGCAGTACTTC
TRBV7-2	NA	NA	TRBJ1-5	CASSLELGNQPQHF	TGTGCCAGCAGCTTAGAGTTAGGGAATCAGCCCCAGCATTTT
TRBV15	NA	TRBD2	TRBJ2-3	CATSSRLAGGPSTDTQYF	TGTGCCACCAGCTCCCGACTAGCGGGGGGTCCTAGCACAGATACGCAGTATTTT
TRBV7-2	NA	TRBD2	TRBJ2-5	CASSPGTSGGALETQYF	TGTGCCAGCAGCCCCGGCACTAGCGGGGGGGCCCTCGAGACCCAGTACTTC
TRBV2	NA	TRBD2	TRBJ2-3	CASNVGLAGDTQYF	TGTGCCAGCAATGTGGGACTAGCGGGAGATACGCAGTATTTT
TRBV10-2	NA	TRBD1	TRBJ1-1	CASTDRRSLLNTEAFF	TGCGCCAGCACGGACAGGCGTTCCCTTTTGAACACTGAAGCTTTCTTT
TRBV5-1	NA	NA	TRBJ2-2	CASSLEAAGRTGELFF	TGCGCCAGCAGCTTGGAGGCGGCAGGTCGCACCGGGGAGCTGTTTTTT
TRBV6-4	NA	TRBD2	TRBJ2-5	CASSVSGGATETQYF	TGTGCCAGCAGTGTAAGCGGGGGGGCGACCGAGACCCAGTACTTC
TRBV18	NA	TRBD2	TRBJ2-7	CASSPLREGLSEQYF	TGTGCCAGCTCACCACTAAGGGAGGGATTGTCCGAGCAGTACTTC
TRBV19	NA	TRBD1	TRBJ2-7	CASTPPGQGLHEQYF	TGTGCCAGTACCCCCCCGGGACAGGGGTTACACGAGCAGTACTTC
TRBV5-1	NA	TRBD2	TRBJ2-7	CASSSLGTSGNEQYF	TGCGCCAGCAGCTCCCTCGGGACTAGCGGAAACGAGCAGTACTTC
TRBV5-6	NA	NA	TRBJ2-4	CASSLGGRAYTSRHIQYF	TGTGCCAGCAGCTTGGGGGGCAGGGCGTATACCTCTCGTCACATTCAGTACTTC
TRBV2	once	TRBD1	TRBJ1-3	CASILRDRGPLGSGNTIYF	TGTGCCAGCATCCTCCGGGACAGGGGCCCTTTGGGCTCTGGAAACACCATATATTTT
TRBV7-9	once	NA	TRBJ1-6	CASSLVGTPLHF	TGTGCCAGCAGCTTAGTGGGGACACCCCTCCACTTT
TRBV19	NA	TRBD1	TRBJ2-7	CASSSPTGGNEQYF	TGTGCCAGTAGTTCCCCGACAGGGGGAAACGAGCAGTACTTC
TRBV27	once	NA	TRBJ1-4	CAVARVRGEKLFF	TGTGCAGTAGCCCGGGTTAGGGGTGAAAAACTGTTTTTT
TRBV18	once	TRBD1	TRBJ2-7	CASSPDRDRVFIEQYF	TGTGCCAGCTCACCGGACCGGGACAGGGTCTTTATCGAGCAGTACTTC